A single sample is the source of the 22 T cell receptor beta chains below, sequenced in a study of patients and donors after allogeneic stem cell transplantation. TCRdb ran MiXCR on the RT-PCR reads and lists one entry per CDR3 protein. The sample consists of around 150,000 distinct CDR3 sequences, approximately 31% of them appearing once. Sequenced: blood, either unsorted or a sorted T cell fraction (not recorded which). The receptors here all came from a human donor who was either an allogeneic HSCT recipient or a stem cell or donor lymphocyte infusion donor (not recorded which). It is not recorded whose cells these are; they may come from a transplant donor.

This chain uses TRBV9 with TRBJ1-1; D gene unclear. Germline CDR1 SGDLS, CDR2 YYNGEE. The CDR3 extends over 17 amino acids. Trimming took off 0 bases at V and 4 bases at J, with 19 bases between the two ends. CDR3 amino acids: CASSVAPLLGIPTEAFF. The CDR3 bases are TGTGCCAGCAGCGTAGCCCCCCTCTTAGGGATCCCCACTGAAGCTTTCTTT. The complete variable domain, with remaining parts taken from reference TRBV9 and TRBJ1-1, reads DSGVTQTPKHLITATGQRVTLRCSPRSGDLSVYWYQQSLDQGLQFLIQYYNGEERAKGNILERFSAQQFPDLHSELNLSSLELGDSALYFCASSVAPLLGIPTEAFFGQGTRLTVV.

A few counts support this clonotype. The chain has TRBV29-1 and TRBJ2-1, with D hard to call. The CDR3 spans 11 residues. CDR1 is SQVTM, CDR2 ANQGSEA, per germline. V was shortened by 5 bases and J by 10 bases, with 12 bases between the two germline ends. The CDR3 loop is CSVITRDEQFF. For the CDR3, the DNA is TGCAGCGTTATAACGCGCGACGAGCAGTTCTTC.

In this sample, this clonotype turned up a few times. The chain employs TRBV18 and TRBJ1-1, with 7 bases fitting TRBD1. The V and J ends lost 3 bases and 7 bases, in that order; junction bases with no gene match: 5. The CDR3 runs to 13 residues. CDR1 is KGHSH and CDR2 is LQKENI in the germline V gene. The CDR3 here is CASSPGTAREAFF. In DNA form, the CDR3 reads TGTGCCAGCTCACCGGGGACAGCCCGTGAAGCTTTCTTT.

This clonotype appeared a few times. This chain uses TRBV20-1 with TRBJ2-2; either TRBD1 or TRBD2 may supply D (5 bases each). Per the germline V gene, CDR1 is DFQATT and CDR2 is SNEGSKA (reference sequence). This CDR3 is built from 14 residues. Trimming removed 1 base from V and 6 bases from J, with 12 bases in between. CDR3 amino acids: CSARGSWGSGELFF. CDR3 DNA: TGCAGTGCTAGAGGGTCGTGGGGGTCCGGGGAGCTGTTTTTT.

The chain combines TRBV20-1 with TRBJ2-3, with 13 bases aligning to TRBD2. V lost 5 bases, J lost 7 bases, and 6 bases stayed unmatched. The CDR3 spans 14 residues. CDR1 is DFQATT and CDR2 is SNEGSKA in the germline V gene (reference sequence). CDR3 sequence (DNA): TGCAGTGCTCCCGGGACTAGCGGGACAAATACGCAGTATTTT. As protein: CSAPGTSGTNTQYF.

The gene calls are TRBV5-5 and TRBJ2-1; D may be TRBD1 (5 bases). CDR3 length equals 15 residues. Germline CDR1 reads SGHKS; CDR2 reads YYEKEE (reference sequence). Between the trimmed V and J ends, which lost 4 bases and 2 bases, there was a span of 13 bases. This CDR3 reads CASSPWGTTYNEQFF. CDR3 DNA: TGTGCCAGCAGCCCGTGGGGCACCACCTACAATGAGCAGTTCTTC.

This clonotype came up a few times. The chain links TRBV27 to TRBJ2-7; D call uncertain. Germline V gene lookup returns CDR1 MNHEY and CDR2 SMNVEV (reference sequence). Trimming removed 0 bases at V and 2 bases at J, with 8 bases between. The CDR3 length is 14 residues. CDR3 nucleotides: TGTGCCAGCAGTTTATCACTGGGTCCCTACGAGCAGTACTTC. It codes for CASSLSLGPYEQYF.

This clonotype was seen ten or more times. The rearrangement links TRBV6-2 or TRBV6-3 to TRBJ1-3, with D unclear. Germline lookup yields CDR1 MNHEY and CDR2 SVGEGT. Trimming removed 7 bases from V and 4 bases from J, with 8 bases in between. The CDR3 consists of 12 residues. The CDR3 sequence: CASKKNGNTIYF. DNA of the CDR3: TGTGCCAGCAAGAAGAACGGAAACACCATATATTTT.

V gene TRBV9 combines with J gene TRBJ1-2; D is perhaps TRBD1 (6 bases). The CDR3 runs 13 residues. The V end was cut by 0 bases, the J end by 6 bases, with 9 bases between. From germline, CDR1 is SGDLS and CDR2 YYNGEE. The CDR3, as DNA: TGTGCCAGCAGCGTAGGTACAGGGCATGGCTACACCTTC. Translated, it gives CASSVGTGHGYTF.

In this sample, this clonotype turned up a few times. The J gene is TRBJ1-5, the V gene TRBV7-9, with D unclear. Trimming removed 5 bases from V and 7 bases from J, with 12 bases in between. From germline, CDR1 is SEHNR and CDR2 FQNEAQ (reference sequence). The CDR3 runs 13 residues. CDR3 sequence: CASSPQAAQPQHF. The DNA for the CDR3 is TGTGCCAGCAGCCCCCAGGCAGCGCAGCCCCAGCATTTT.

The genes are TRBV9 and TRBJ1-2, with TRBD1 as a possible D gene (6 bases). The V end was cut by 0 bases, the J end by 0 bases, with 9 bases between. The CDR3 totals 15 residues. Germline values: CDR1 SGDLS, CDR2 YYNGEE. The CDR3 nucleotides read TGTGCCAGCAGCGTAGATGCAGGGGCTAACTATGGCTACACCTTC. It is translated as CASSVDAGANYGYTF. Looking up the rest from reference TRBV9 and TRBJ1-2 gives the full variable domain: DSGVTQTPKHLITATGQRVTLRCSPRSGDLSVYWYQQSLDQGLQFLIQYYNGEERAKGNILERFSAQQFPDLHSELNLSSLELGDSALYFCASSVDAGANYGYTFGSGTRLTVV.

This sequence joins TRBV29-1 and TRBJ2-1; possible D gene TRBD2, 5 bases. CDR1 is SQVTM, CDR2 ANQGSEA, per germline. This CDR3 region has 16 residues. With 2 bases removed from V and 0 bases from J, the gap between germline ends came to 14 bases. The CDR3, as DNA: TGCAGCGTTGAACCTCCGGAGGTTCACTCCTACAATGAGCAGTTCTTC. Translated, it gives CSVEPPEVHSYNEQFF.

This clonotype was seen just once. CDR3 bases: TGTGCCAGCAGCATTAGCGGGAGGGCCATCGAGCAGTACTTC. It codes for CASSISGRAIEQYF. The chain carries TRBV7-9 and TRBJ2-7; 11 nucleotides line up with TRBD2. Trimming at V came to 5 bases and at J to 6 bases, leaving 6 bases not matched to a gene. Germline CDR1 is SEHNR and CDR2 is FQNEAQ (reference sequence). This CDR3 contains 14 residues.

This clonotype has just a few counts. The chain links TRBV7-9 to TRBJ2-1; D is unclear. This CDR3 is built from 13 residues. The germline CDR1 and CDR2 sequences are SEHNR and FQNEAQ (reference sequence). Trimming left V 5 bases short and J 6 bases short, with 11 bases between. CDR3 in amino acids: CASSLPGGNEQFF. As DNA, the CDR3 is TGTGCCAGCAGCCTCCCTGGTGGCAATGAGCAGTTCTTC.

The table lists this clonotype with a few counts. Compared with germline, one end of the junction differs, possibly owing to a read error. The chain has TRBV7-6 and TRBJ2-3; 11 bases align to TRBD2. The germline gives CDR1 SGHVS, CDR2 FNYEAQ. This CDR3 spans 17 amino acids. The chain's CDR3 is CASSLELTSGIEDTQYF. The CDR3 bases are TGTGCCAGCAGTTTAGAGCTGACTAGCGGGATTGAAGATACGCAGTATTTT.

The gene calls are TRBV7-8 and TRBJ1-1; 9 bases are a match to TRBD1. The germline V gene encodes CDR1 SGHVS and CDR2 FQNEAQ. The CDR3 covers 13 residues. In DNA, the CDR3 is TGTGTGTGTGGCGGGCGGGGACAGGGTGAAGCTTTCTTT. Its translation is CVCGGRGQGEAFF.

This clonotype was seen more than once but under ten times. The genes are TRBV11-2 and TRBJ1-5; weak D call: TRBD1 (5 bases). This CDR3 is 18 amino acids long. Germline CDR1 and CDR2: SGHAT and FQNNGV. V was cut by 5 bases and J by 0 bases, with 20 bases left in between. The CDR3 DNA reads TGTGCCAGCAGCACCCGCTTGAGCGGGGCTTATAGCAATCAGCCCCAGCATTTT. This codes for CASSTRLSGAYSNQPQHF.

There are a few counts of this clonotype. The J gene is TRBJ2-7, the V gene TRBV28; 7 bases are shared with TRBD1. Germline V gene data show CDR1 as MDHEN and CDR2 as SYDVKM. This CDR3 spans 12 amino acids. Unmatched junction bases numbered 6, after V lost 10 bases and J lost 3 bases. CDR3 nucleotide sequence: TGTGCCACAGGACAGGCCTACTACGAGCAGTACTTC. This gives the protein CATGQAYYEQYF.

The V call is TRBV28, the J call TRBJ2-3, with 7 bases aligning to TRBD2. Germline V gives CDR1 MDHEN, CDR2 SYDVKM. The CDR3 spans 15 residues. Germline trimming cut 2 bases from V and 11 bases from J; bases unmatched to any gene: 13. The CDR3 sequence: CASSLPRTSLVMQYF. In DNA, the CDR3 is TGTGCCAGCAGTTTACCTCGGACTAGTCTCGTCATGCAGTATTTT.

The chain has TRBV20-1 and TRBJ2-7; TRBD2 is a possible D gene (6 bases). V lost 5 bases and J lost 6, with 14 bases in between. The V gene's germline CDR1 is DFQATT and CDR2 SNEGSKA (reference sequence). CDR3 length: 12 residues. DNA for the CDR3: TGCAGTGCTTCTCCTAGCGAGGTCGAGCAGTACTTC. Translation: CSASPSEVEQYF.

This clonotype was observed a single time. This chain joins TRBV24-1 and TRBJ2-2; D is unresolved. V was cut by 2 bases and J by 7 bases, with 4 bases left in between. The CDR3 sequence is 12 residues long. The germline CDR1 and CDR2 sequences are KGHDR and SFDVKD. The CDR3 here is CATSDWSGELFF. CDR3 bases: TGTGCCACCAGTGATTGGAGCGGGGAGCTGTTTTTT.

This clonotype was detected a few times. The chain is built from TRBV29-1 and TRBJ1-2, with no clear D. V dropped 6 bases and J dropped 4 bases, with 9 bases sitting between them. Germline values: CDR1 SQVTM, CDR2 ANQGSEA. CDR3 length: 11 amino acids. The CDR3: CSVVGLYGYTF. The CDR3 bases are TGCAGCGTAGTAGGTCTCTATGGCTACACCTTC. The full variable domain, its missing parts supplied by reference TRBV29-1 and TRBJ1-2, is SAVISQKPSRDICQRGTSLTIQCQVDSQVTMMFWYRQQPGQSLTLIATANQGSEATYESGFVIDKFPISRPNLTFSTLTVSNMSPEDSSIYLCSVVGLYGYTFGSGTRLTVV.